This is a list of T cell receptor beta chains from one sample in a study of T cell repertoires in cytomegalovirus infection. TCRdb used MiXCR to reprocess the reads, holding one entry per CDR3 protein. Here the sample spans roughly 920,000 distinct CDR3 sequences, less than 35% being singletons. These receptors lack a known antigen. This material consisted of cultured CD8+ T cells from PBMCs, taken from culture after CMV antigen stimulation. The receptors were gathered from a human donor in good health (CMV status not recorded). Some clones in this sample may be carry-over from other donors' samples. CDR3s include the opening cysteine and the closing phenylalanine or tryptophan. The order of the fields is CDR3 length, V gene, D gene, clone size, J gene, CDR3 DNA, CDR3 protein. D genes are given only for firm matches. Clone size is shown for a subset of rows, as once, few, many or a class of expanded clone.

>18|TRBV29-1|-|-|TRBJ1-2
TGCAGCGTTGAAGGCCACAGGGTCCGGGAGACCTCTAACTATGGCTACACCTTC
CSVEGHRVRETSNYGYTF
>13|TRBV4-2|-|once|TRBJ2-1
TGTGCCAGCAGCCAAGAGTTGCGCAATGAGCAGTTCTTC
CASSQELRNEQFF
>16|TRBV12-3/TRBV12-4|-|many|TRBJ1-2
TGTGCCAGCAGTTTAGCCCGGGCCATAGCTAACTATGGCTACACCTTC
CASSLARAIANYGYTF
>15|TRBV12-3/TRBV12-4|TRBD1|-|TRBJ2-5
TGTACCAGCAGTTTCCGTACAGGGGGACAAGAGACCCAGTACTTC
CTSSFRTGGQETQYF
>15|TRBV2|-|-|TRBJ2-1
TGTGCCAGCAGTGAAGCCTGGAGCTCCTACAATGAGCAGTTCTTC
CASSEAWSSYNEQFF
>15|TRBV7-6|-|few|TRBJ1-1
TGTGCCAGCAGCTTTGATGAATGGATGAACACTGAAGCTTTCTTT
CASSFDEWMNTEAFF
>13|TRBV28|-|many|TRBJ2-7
TGTGCCAGCAAAACGACAGGTACTTACGAGCAGTACTTC
CASKTTGTYEQYF
>15|TRBV19|-|-|TRBJ1-1
TGTGCCAGTACGGCCGACGGAGGTATGAACACTGAAGCTTTCTTT
CASTADGGMNTEAFF
>11|TRBV6-2/TRBV6-3|-|-|TRBJ2-3
TGTGCCAGCAGCGTGACTGCCACGCAGTATTTT
CASSVTATQYF
>14|TRBV24-1|TRBD1|-|TRBJ1-5
TGTGCCACCAGTGAGGCCGGGACAGACCAGCCCCAGCATTTT
CATSEAGTDQPQHF
>20|TRBV5-1|TRBD2|-|TRBJ2-2
TGCGCCAGCAGCTCTCCTAGCGGGGGCTTAATAGTCCCGAACACCGGGGAGCTGTTTTTT
CASSSPSGGLIVPNTGELFF
>16|TRBV11-1|-|-|TRBJ2-1
TGTGCCAGCAGCTCAGGGGGGGGCACCTCCTACAATGAGCAGTTCTTC
CASSSGGGTSYNEQFF
>12|TRBV19|-|few|TRBJ2-2
TGTGCCAGTATGGAGAACACCGGGGAGCTGTTTTTT
CASMENTGELFF
>19|TRBV12-3/TRBV12-4|TRBD1|-|TRBJ2-2
TGTGCCATCCAGGGGACAGCTGGCCTCCGATCCGCGAACACCGGGGAGCTGTTTTTT
CAIQGTAGLRSANTGELFF
>13|TRBV7-9|TRBD1|-|TRBJ1-1
TGTGCCAGCAGCTTAGGGACAGGGAGGGGTGCTTTCTTT
CASSLGTGRGAFF
>16|TRBV6-1|TRBD2|-|TRBJ2-2
TGTGCCAGCAGTGCACGGAAGCCTAGCGGAATCGGGGAGCTGTTTTTT
CASSARKPSGIGELFF
>14|TRBV13|-|-|TRBJ1-1
TGTGCCAGCAGCTTAACAAGGGGGAACCCTGAAGCTTTCTTT
CASSLTRGNPEAFF
>14|TRBV9|TRBD1|-|TRBJ2-7
TGTGCCAGCAGCGTAGCCCAGGGGGCGTACGAGCAGTACTTC
CASSVAQGAYEQYF